Here is one T cell receptor beta chain with its context. Its antigen remains unidentified. This table comes from immunoSEQ multiplex PCR, and its TCRdb copy is limited to in-frame clones, with some not included. The sample records roughly 110,000 clones, about 85% being singletons. The data are from a study of T cell responses to AZD1222 COVID-19 vaccine. Overall study results and limits: Spike-specific TCR breadth and depth rose after two AZD1222 doses. The donors showed a predominance of white British ancestry and of females, with possible underestimation of clonal diversity. It was only a handful of AZD1222 recipients who were seropositive at baseline. There were vaccine-associated CD4 TCRs across spike, dominant at 160-218 and 743-854.

Trimming took 1 base from V and 5 from J, leaving 5 bases between them. The CDR3 extends over 12 amino acids. Germline lookup yields CDR1 LGHNA and CDR2 YNFKEQ. The sequence was obtained from an adult who received the AZD1222 COVID-19 vaccine. V is TRBV4-2 and J is TRBJ1-1, with D uncertain. This specimen consisted of peripheral blood, obtained 28 days after the second AZD1222 dose. CDR3 nucleotide sequence: TGTGCCAGCAGCCAAGGGGAAACTGAAGCTTTCTTT. It codes for CASSQGETEAFF.